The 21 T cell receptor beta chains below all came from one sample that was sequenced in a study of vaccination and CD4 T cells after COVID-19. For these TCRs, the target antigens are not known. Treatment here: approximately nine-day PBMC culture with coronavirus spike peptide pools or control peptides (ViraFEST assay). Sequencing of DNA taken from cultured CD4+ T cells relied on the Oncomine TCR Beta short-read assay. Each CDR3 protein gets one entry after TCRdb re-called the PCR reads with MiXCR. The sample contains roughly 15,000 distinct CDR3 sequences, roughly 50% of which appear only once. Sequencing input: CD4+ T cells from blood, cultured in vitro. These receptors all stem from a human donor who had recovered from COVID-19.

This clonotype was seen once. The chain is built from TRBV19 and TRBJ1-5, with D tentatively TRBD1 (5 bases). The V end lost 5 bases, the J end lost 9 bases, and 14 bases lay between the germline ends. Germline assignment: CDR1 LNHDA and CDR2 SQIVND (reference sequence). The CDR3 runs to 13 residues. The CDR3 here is CASSHLGGVPQHF. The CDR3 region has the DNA TGTGCCAGTAGTCATCTGGGGGGGGTGCCCCAGCATTTT.

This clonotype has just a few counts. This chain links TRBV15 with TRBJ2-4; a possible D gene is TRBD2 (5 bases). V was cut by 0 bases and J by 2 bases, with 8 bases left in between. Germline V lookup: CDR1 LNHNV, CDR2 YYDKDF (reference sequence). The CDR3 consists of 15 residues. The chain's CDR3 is CATSRDRGTKNIQYF. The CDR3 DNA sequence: TGTGCCACCAGCAGAGATCGGGGAACCAAAAACATTCAGTACTTC.

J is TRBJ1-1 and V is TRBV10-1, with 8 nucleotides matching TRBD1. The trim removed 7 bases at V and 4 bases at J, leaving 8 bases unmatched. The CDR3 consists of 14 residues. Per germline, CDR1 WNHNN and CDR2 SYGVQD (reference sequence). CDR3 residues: CASTPDRDGTEAFF. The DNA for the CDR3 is TGCGCCAGCACCCCGGACAGGGACGGCACTGAAGCTTTCTTT.

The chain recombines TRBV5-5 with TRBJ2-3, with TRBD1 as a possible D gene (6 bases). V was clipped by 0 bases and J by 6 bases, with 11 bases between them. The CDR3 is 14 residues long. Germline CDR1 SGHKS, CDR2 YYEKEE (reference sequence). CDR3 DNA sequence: TGTGCCAGCAGCTTGGCACAGGGTGTGGATACGCAGTATTTT. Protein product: CASSLAQGVDTQYF.

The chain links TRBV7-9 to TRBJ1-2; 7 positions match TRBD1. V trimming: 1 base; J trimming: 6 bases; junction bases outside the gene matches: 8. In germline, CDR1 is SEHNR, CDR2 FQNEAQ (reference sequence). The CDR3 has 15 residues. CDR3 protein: CASSLVGGGTDGYTF. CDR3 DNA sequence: TGTGCCAGCAGCTTAGTAGGTGGTGGGACAGATGGCTACACCTTC.

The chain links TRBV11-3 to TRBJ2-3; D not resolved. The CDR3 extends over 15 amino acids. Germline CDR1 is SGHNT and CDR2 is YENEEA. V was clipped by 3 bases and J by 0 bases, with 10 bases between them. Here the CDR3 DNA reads TGTGCCAGCAGCTTGGATGGCGTAAGCACAGATACGCAGTATTTT. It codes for CASSLDGVSTDTQYF.

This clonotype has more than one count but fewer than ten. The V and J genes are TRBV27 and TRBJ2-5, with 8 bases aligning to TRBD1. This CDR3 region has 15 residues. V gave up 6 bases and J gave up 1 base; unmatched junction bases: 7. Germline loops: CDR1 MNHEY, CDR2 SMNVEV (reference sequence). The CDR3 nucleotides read TGTGCCAGCAGGTCAGGGGGCGCAGGCCAAGAGACCCAGTACTTC. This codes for CASRSGGAGQETQYF.

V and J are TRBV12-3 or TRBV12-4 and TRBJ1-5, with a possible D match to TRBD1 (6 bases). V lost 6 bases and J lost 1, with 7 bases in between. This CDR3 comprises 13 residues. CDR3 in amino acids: CASRTGSNQPQHF. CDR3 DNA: TGTGCCAGCAGAACAGGGAGCAATCAGCCCCAGCATTTT.

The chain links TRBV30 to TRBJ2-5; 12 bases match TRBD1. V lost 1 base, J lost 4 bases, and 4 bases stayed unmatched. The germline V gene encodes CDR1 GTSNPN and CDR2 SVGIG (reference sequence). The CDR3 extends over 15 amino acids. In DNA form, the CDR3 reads TGTGCCTGGAGTGGGGGACAGGGGGCCGCAGAGACCCAGTACTTC. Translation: CAWSGGQGAAETQYF.

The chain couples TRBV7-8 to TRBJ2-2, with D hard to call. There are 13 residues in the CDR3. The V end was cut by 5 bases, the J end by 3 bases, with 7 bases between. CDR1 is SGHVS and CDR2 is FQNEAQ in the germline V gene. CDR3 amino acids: CASSRTYTGELFF. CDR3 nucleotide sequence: TGTGCCAGCAGCCGCACTTACACCGGGGAGCTGTTTTTT.

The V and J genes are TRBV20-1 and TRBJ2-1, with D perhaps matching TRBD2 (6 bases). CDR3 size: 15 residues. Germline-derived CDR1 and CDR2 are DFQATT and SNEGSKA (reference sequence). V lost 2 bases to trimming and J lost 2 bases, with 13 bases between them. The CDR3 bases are TGCAGTGCTAGACCTCGGGACTGGACCTACAATGAGCAGTTCTTC. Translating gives CSARPRDWTYNEQFF.

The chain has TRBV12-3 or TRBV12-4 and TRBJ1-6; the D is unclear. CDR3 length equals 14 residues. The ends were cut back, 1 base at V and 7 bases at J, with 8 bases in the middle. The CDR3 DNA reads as TGTGCCAGCAGTTTAGTTGCAGAGAATTCACCCCTCCACTTT. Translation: CASSLVAENSPLHF.

The CDR3 DNA reads TGTGCTAGTGGTTTGGCCCGACAGGGGATGTACCAAGAGACCCAGTACTTC. Translating it yields CASGLARQGMYQETQYF. This sequence joins TRBV12-5 and TRBJ2-5; 8 bases are shared with TRBD1. Germline lookup yields CDR1 LGHNT and CDR2 FRNRAP. The CDR3 has 17 amino acids. V lost 1 base and J lost 0; bases outside the gene matches: 7.

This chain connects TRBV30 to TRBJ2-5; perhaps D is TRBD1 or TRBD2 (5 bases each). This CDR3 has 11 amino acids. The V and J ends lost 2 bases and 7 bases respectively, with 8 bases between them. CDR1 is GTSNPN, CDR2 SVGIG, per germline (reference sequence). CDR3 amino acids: CAWSRGVTQYF. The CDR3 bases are TGTGCCTGGAGTAGGGGAGTGACCCAGTACTTC.

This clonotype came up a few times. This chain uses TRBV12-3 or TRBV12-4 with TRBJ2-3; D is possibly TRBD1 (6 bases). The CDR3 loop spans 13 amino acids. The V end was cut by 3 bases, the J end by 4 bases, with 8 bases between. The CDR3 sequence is CASSFQGPDTQYF. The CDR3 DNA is TGTGCCAGCAGTTTTCAGGGGCCAGATACGCAGTATTTT.

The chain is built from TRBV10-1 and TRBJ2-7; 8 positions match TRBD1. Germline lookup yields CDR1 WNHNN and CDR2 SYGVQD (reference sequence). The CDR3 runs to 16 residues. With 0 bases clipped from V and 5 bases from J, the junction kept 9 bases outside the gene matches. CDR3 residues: CASSESGRGRRDEQYF. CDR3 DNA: TGCGCCAGCAGTGAGTCTGGCAGGGGGCGCAGGGACGAGCAGTACTTC.

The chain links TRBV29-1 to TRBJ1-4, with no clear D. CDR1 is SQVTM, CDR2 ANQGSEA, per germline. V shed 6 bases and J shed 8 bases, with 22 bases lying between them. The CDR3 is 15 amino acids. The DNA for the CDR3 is TGCAGCGTCTTGGGCGGTTTAGGCCGAGAGGAAAAACTGTTTTTT. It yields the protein CSVLGGLGREEKLFF.

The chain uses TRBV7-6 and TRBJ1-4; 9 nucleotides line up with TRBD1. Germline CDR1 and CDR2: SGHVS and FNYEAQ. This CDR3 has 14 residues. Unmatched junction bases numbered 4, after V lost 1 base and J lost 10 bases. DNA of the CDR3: TGTGCCAGCAGCTTAGGGACAGGGGTCGTAAAACTGTTTTTT. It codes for CASSLGTGVVKLFF.

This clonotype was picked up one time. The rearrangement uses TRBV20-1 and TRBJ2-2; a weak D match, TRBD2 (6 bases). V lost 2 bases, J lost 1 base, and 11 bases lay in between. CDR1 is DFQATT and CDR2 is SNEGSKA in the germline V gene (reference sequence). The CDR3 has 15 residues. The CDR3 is CSARSTGRNTGELFF. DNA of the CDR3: TGCAGTGCTAGAAGTACCGGGAGGAACACCGGGGAGCTGTTTTTT.

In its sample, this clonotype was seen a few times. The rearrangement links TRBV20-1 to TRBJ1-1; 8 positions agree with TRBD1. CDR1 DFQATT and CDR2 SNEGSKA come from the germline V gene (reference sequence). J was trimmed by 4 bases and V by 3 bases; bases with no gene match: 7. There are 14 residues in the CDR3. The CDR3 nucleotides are TGCAGTGCTAGTGATCCAGGGGGCGGCACTGAAGCTTTCTTT. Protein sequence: CSASDPGGGTEAFF.

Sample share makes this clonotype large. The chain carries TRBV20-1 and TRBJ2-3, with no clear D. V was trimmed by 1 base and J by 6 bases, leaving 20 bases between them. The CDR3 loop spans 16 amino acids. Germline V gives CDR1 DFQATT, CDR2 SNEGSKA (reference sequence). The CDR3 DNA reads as TGCAGTGCTAGAGCAACGGCGGATGGATGGGTCGATACGCAGTATTTT. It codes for CSARATADGWVDTQYF.